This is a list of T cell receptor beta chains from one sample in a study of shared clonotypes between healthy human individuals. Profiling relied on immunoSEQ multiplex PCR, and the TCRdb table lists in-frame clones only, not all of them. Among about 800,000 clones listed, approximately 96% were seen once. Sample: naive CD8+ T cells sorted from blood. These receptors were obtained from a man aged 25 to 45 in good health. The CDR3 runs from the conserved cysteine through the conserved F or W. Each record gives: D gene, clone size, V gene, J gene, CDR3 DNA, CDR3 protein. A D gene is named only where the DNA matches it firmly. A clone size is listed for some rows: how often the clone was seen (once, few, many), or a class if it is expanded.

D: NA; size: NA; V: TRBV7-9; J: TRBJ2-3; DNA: TGTGCCAGCAGCTCCCGCACAGATACGCAGTATTTT; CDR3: CASSSRTDTQYF
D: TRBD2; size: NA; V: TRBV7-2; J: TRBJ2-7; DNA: TGTGCCAGCAGCTTCTGGGCTAGCGGGACCTACGAGCAGTACTTC; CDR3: CASSFWASGTYEQYF
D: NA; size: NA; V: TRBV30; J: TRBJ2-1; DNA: TGTGCCTGGAGTGGCCTTGCCAGGGCGGCCTACAATGAGCAGTTCTTC; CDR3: CAWSGLARAAYNEQFF
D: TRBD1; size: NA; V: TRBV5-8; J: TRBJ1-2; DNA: TGTGCCAGCAGCTTAGGGACAGGATGGGACTATGGCTACACCTTC; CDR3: CASSLGTGWDYGYTF
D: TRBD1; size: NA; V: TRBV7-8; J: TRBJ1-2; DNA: TGTGCCAGCAGCTCCGAAAACAGGGGTTTGGACGACTATGGCTACACCTTC; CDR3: CASSSENRGLDDYGYTF
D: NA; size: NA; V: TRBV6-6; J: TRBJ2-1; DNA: TGTGCCAGCAGTTACTCGCGGGGAGTAGTTGATGATGAGCAGTTCTTC; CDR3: CASSYSRGVVDDEQFF
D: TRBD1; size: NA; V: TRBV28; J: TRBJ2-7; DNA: TGTGCCAGCAGTAGGGACAGGGGATTAATTTACGAGCAGTACTTC; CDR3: CASSRDRGLIYEQYF
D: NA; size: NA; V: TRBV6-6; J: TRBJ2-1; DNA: TGTGCCAGCAGGGTTCGGGGGCAGGGGAATGAGCAGTTCTTC; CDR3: CASRVRGQGNEQFF
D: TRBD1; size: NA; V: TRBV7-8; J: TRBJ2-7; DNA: TGTGCCAGCACCCATTTCCTTGGCCCGCGGGACAGGGGGCGCTTCGGTTACGAGCAGTACTTC; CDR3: CASTHFLGPRDRGRFGYEQYF
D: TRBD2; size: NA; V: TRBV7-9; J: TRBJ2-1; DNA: TGTGCCAGCAGCCAGACTAGCGGGAGCTCCTACAATGAGCAGTTCTTC; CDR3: CASSQTSGSSYNEQFF
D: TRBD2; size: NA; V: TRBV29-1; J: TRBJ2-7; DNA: TGCAGCGTTGAAGGATACGGGGGAGGGGCCCTCCGGGGTTCCTACGAGCAGTACTTC; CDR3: CSVEGYGGGALRGSYEQYF
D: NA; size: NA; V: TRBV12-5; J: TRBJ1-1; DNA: TGTGCTAGTGCAGCAGGGGTGAACACTGAAGCTTTCTTT; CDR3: CASAAGVNTEAFF
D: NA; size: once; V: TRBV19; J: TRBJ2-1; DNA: TGTGCCACTCGGGGGAGCTCCTACAATGAGCAGTTCTTC; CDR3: CATRGSSYNEQFF
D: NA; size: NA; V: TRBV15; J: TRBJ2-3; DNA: TGTGCCACCAGTCCTAGTGTGCTGAACACAGATACGCAGTATTTT; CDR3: CATSPSVLNTDTQYF
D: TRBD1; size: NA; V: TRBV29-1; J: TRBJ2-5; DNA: TGCAGCGTTGAGATAGGACAGGATCAAGAGACCCAGTACTTC; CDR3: CSVEIGQDQETQYF
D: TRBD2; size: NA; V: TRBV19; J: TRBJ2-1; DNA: TGTGCCAGTAGTCGGGGACTAGCGGGAGGGGGTCGCAACAATGAGCAGTTCTTC; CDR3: CASSRGLAGGGRNNEQFF
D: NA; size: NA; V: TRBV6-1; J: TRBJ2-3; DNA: TGTGCCAGCAGTGAAGAGGACGGACTATCTAGCACAGATACGCAGTATTTT; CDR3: CASSEEDGLSSTDTQYF
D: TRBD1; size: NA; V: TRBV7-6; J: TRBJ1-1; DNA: TGTGCCAGCAGCTTAGCCCCAGGGGGCATTGAAGCTTTCTTT; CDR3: CASSLAPGGIEAFF
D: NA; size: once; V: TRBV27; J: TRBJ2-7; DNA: TGTGCCAGCAGTTTAGGAGGGAGAGTGTACGAGCAGTACTTC; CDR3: CASSLGGRVYEQYF
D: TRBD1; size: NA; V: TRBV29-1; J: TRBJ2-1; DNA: TGCAGCGTCAGGACAGGCTCTTCTATTTACAATGAGCAGTTCTTC; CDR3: CSVRTGSSIYNEQFF
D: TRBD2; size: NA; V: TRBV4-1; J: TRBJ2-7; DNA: TGCGCCAGCAGCCAAGATATAAGCGGGAGGCGCTACGAGCAGTACTTC; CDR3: CASSQDISGRRYEQYF
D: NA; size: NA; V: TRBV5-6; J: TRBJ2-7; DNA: TGTGCCAGCAGGGCCTCGGGACACCCGACCTACGAGCAGTACTTC; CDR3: CASRASGHPTYEQYF
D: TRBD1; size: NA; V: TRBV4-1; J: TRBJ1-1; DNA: TGCGCCAGCAGCCAAGGAGACAGGGTATGGACTGAAGCTTTCTTT; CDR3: CASSQGDRVWTEAFF
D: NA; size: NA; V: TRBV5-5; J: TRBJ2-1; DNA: TGTGCCAGCAGCTCCCCCCCAAACGATGAGCAGTTCTTC; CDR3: CASSSPPNDEQFF
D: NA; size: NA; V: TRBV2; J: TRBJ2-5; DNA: TGTGCCAGCAGTGGGGCAGAATGGGAGACCCAGTACTTC; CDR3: CASSGAEWETQYF
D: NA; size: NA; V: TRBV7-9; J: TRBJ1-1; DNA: TGTGCCAGCAGCTTTCCCGGGAGGGGGATTGAAGCTTTCTTT; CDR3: CASSFPGRGIEAFF
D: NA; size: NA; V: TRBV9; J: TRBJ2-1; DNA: TGTGCCAGCAGCGCGCGGATGGGGCTAGCGCCTTCCAGCTCCTACAATGAGCAGTTCTTC; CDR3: CASSARMGLAPSSSYNEQFF
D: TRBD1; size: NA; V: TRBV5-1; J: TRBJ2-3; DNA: TGCGCCAGCAACTCGAACAGGGACAGGGATGTAGGGGATACGCAGTATTTT; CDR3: CASNSNRDRDVGDTQYF
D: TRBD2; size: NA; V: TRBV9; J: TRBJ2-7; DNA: TGTGCCAGCAGCCATACTGGGACTAGCGGGAGGACGAGCTCCTACGAGCAGTACTTC; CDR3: CASSHTGTSGRTSSYEQYF
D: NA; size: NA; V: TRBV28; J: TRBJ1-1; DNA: TGTGCCAGCAGCCCGACAGGAGAAGCTTTCTTT; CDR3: CASSPTGEAFF
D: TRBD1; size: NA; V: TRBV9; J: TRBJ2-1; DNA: TGTGCCAGCAGCGCAACCGGGACAGGGCCGAACAATGAGCAGTTCTTC; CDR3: CASSATGTGPNNEQFF
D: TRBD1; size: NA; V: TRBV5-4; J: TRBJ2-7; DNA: TGTGCCAGCAGCCTGAGGGGACAGGGTTCCTACGAGCAGTACTTC; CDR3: CASSLRGQGSYEQYF